The sequence of this TCR beta chain was determined in a study of blood T cell repertoires in COVID-19. Study summary: PBMCs, B-cell-depleted T cells, or T cells were the source of the cDNA or gDNA that made up the material.

The CDR3 has 13 amino acids. Germline lookup yields CDR1 SNHLY and CDR2 FYNNEI. The junction had 6 bases not matched to a gene; V was cut back by 8 bases and J by 7 bases. The method was immunoSEQ multiplex PCR; TCRdb's version includes in-frame clones alone and lacks a portion of them. The sample has roughly 75,000 clones, just under 85% seen once. The V gene is TRBV2, the J gene TRBJ1-4; 8 bases agree with TRBD1. The clonotype was recovered from a man between 65 and 80 years old with acute or convalescent COVID-19. The sequencing sample was made of peripheral blood. CDR3 in DNA: TGTGCCAGCGGAGGACAGGGTGGTGAAAAACTGTTTTTT. It translates to CASGGQGGEKLFF.